The rows below give T cell receptor beta chains drawn from one sample of a study of blood T cell repertoires in COVID-19. The method was immunoSEQ multiplex PCR; TCRdb's version includes in-frame clones alone and lacks a portion of them. The sample records around 100,000 clones, roughly 79% being singletons. The sample consisted of peripheral blood. These TCRs come from a man between 70 and 80 years old with active or convalescent COVID-19. Each CDR3 is given with its conserved first and last residue.

j_call	v_call	cdr3_aa
TRBJ1-2	TRBV6-5	CASSYGQALSGYTF
TRBJ2-1	TRBV9	CASSVEPGQASYNEQFF
TRBJ2-6	TRBV10-3	CAIKAGGSGANVLTF
TRBJ2-5	TRBV6-5	CASSYDLQGWETQYF
TRBJ1-3	TRBV12-5	CASGLRGSGNTIYF
TRBJ2-3	TRBV10-2	CASIRGAGDTQYF
TRBJ1-2	TRBV29-1	CSVEDRDNYGYTF
TRBJ1-2	TRBV28	CASSSGQGYGYTF
TRBJ2-5	TRBV24-1	CATSAPSGRGETQYF
TRBJ1-2	TRBV29-1	CSFSYGYTF
TRBJ1-3	TRBV10-3	CAISGRNTIYF
TRBJ2-7	TRBV15	CATSRGLEGLASPRVYEQYF
TRBJ2-3	TRBV5-6	CASSLEGTGTDTQYF
TRBJ2-1	TRBV7-7	CASSLSSGSNNEQFF
TRBJ2-7	TRBV19	CASSGGASYEQYF